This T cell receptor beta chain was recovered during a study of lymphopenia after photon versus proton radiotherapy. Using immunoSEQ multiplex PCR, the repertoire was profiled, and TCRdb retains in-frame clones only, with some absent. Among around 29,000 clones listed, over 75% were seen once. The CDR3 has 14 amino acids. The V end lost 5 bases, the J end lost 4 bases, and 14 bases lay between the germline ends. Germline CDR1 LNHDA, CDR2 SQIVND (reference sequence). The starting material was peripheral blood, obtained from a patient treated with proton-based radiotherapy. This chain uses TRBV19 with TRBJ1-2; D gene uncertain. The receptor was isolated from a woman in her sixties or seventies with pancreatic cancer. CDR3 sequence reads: CASSWAGEGYGYTF. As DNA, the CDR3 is TGTGCCAGTAGTTGGGCGGGAGAGGGCTATGGCTACACCTTC.